The 18 T cell receptor beta chains in this list originate from one sample, sequenced in a study of cytomegalovirus exposure and HLA in healthy donors. The PCR contained 60 Vbeta and 13 Jbeta primers. TCRdb's copy holds only in-frame clones and misses some; the assay was immunoSEQ multiplex PCR. This sample's clone table lists some 89,000 clones. Sequencing used PBMCs. These receptor sequences come from a woman aged 25-40 years in good health and CMV-seronegative.

J is TRBJ2-7 and V is TRBV7-2; D gene uncertain. Germline CDR1 is SGHTA and CDR2 is FQGNSA. The CDR3 has 14 residues. Trimming took off 5 bases at V and 1 base at J, with 12 bases between the two ends. CDR3 nucleotide sequence: TGTGCCAGCAGCCCAAGACGGGTTTCCTACGAGCAGTACTTC. This codes for CASSPRRVSYEQYF. Full variable domain (outside the CDR3, taken from reference TRBV7-2 and TRBJ2-7): GAGVSQSPSNKVTEKGKDVELRCDPISGHTALYWYRQSLGQGLEFLIYFQGNSAPDKSGLPSDRFSAERTGGSVSTLTIQRTQQEDSAVYLCASSPRRVSYEQYFGPGTRLTVT.

This chain connects TRBV5-6 to TRBJ1-6; D perhaps matches TRBD1 (6 bases). Germline CDR1 SGHDT, CDR2 YYEEEE. The CDR3 is 13 residues long. Between the trimmed V and J ends, which lost 7 bases and 6 bases, there was a span of 11 bases. The CDR3 loop is CASGWGRNSPLHF. The DNA for the CDR3 is TGTGCCAGCGGTTGGGGGCGTAATTCACCCCTCCACTTT.

The chain is built from TRBV19 and TRBJ2-3; 7 nucleotides line up with TRBD2. CDR3 length equals 14 residues. J lost 0 bases, V lost 8 bases, and 5 bases had no gene match. Germline V gene sequence: CDR1 LNHDA, CDR2 SQIVND (reference sequence). The CDR3 is CASALAESTDTQYF. The CDR3 DNA is TGTGCCAGTGCGCTAGCGGAAAGCACAGATACGCAGTATTTT.

This chain links TRBV13 with TRBJ2-1; 10 bases map to TRBD2. There are 16 residues in the CDR3. V gave up 5 bases and J gave up 4 bases; unmatched junction bases: 8. Germline V gene data show CDR1 as PRHDT and CDR2 as FYEKMQ (reference sequence). CDR3 coding DNA: TGTGCCAGCAGCCTTAGCGGGAGGAGGGGTTACAATGAGCAGTTCTTC. Translating it yields CASSLSGRRGYNEQFF.

The chain recombines TRBV11-2 with TRBJ2-7, with 8 bases identical to TRBD2. Germline V gene lookup returns CDR1 SGHAT and CDR2 FQNNGV. The CDR3 is made up of 15 amino acids. Trimming cost V 6 bases and J 1 base; bases outside gene matches: 8. The DNA for the CDR3 is TGTGCCAGCAGAAGGCTCGCGGGAGGTTCCTACGAGCAGTACTTC. Translated, it gives CASRRLAGGSYEQYF.

V and J are TRBV27 and TRBJ1-2; 9 bases align to TRBD1. J was trimmed by 3 bases and V by 4 bases; bases with no gene match: 3. Germline V gene data show CDR1 as MNHEY and CDR2 as SMNVEV (reference sequence). The CDR3 is 14 residues long. CDR3 in DNA: TGTGCCAGCAGTTCGGGACAGGGCTACTATGGCTACACCTTC. Protein product: CASSSGQGYYGYTF.

The gene calls are TRBV11-2 and TRBJ2-2; 12 positions match TRBD2. There are 17 residues in the CDR3. Per the germline V gene, CDR1 is SGHAT and CDR2 is FQNNGV. The V gene end was trimmed by 6 bases and the J gene end by 4 bases; junction bases not matched to a gene: 9. The CDR3 protein is CASRRLAGARGTGELFF. The DNA of the CDR3 is TGTGCCAGCAGACGACTAGCGGGGGCACGAGGCACCGGGGAGCTGTTTTTT.

The chain couples TRBV7-9 to TRBJ2-1; 14 bases line up with TRBD2. CDR1 and CDR2 (germline): SEHNR, FQNEAQ (reference sequence). The CDR3 runs 16 residues. Unmatched junction bases numbered 6, after V lost 6 bases and J lost 5 bases. CDR3 coding DNA: TGTGCCAGCAGAAGACTAGCGGGAGGGCCAAACAATGAGCAGTTCTTC. Translated, it gives CASRRLAGGPNNEQFF.

The chain joins TRBV13 to TRBJ2-7; TRBD1 matches 9 bases. CDR3 length: 15 amino acids. Germline CDR1 and CDR2: PRHDT and FYEKMQ (reference sequence). V was clipped by 3 bases and J by 6 bases; unmatched bases: 9. CDR3: CASSFNRGQGSEQYF. CDR3 bases: TGTGCCAGCAGCTTCAACCGGGGACAGGGTTCCGAGCAGTACTTC.

The genes are TRBV7-8 and TRBJ2-1, with TRBD2 matching 13 bases. Per germline, CDR1 SGHVS and CDR2 FQNEAQ. The CDR3 has 19 residues. V was clipped by 5 bases and J by 2 bases; unmatched bases: 12. The CDR3 DNA follows: TGTGCCAGCAGCCTAGGACTAGCGGGGGCTCCCCCCCCCTACAATGAGCAGTTCTTC. It codes for CASSLGLAGAPPPYNEQFF.

The chain is built from TRBV5-8 and TRBJ1-2; D is unresolved. This CDR3 is 17 amino acids long. V lost 5 bases and J lost 0, with 20 bases in between. Germline-derived CDR1 and CDR2 are SGHTS and YDEGEE. DNA for the CDR3: TGTGCCAGCAGAATGAGGTGGTTCGGCTCTCCTAACTATGGCTACACCTTC. Translating gives CASRMRWFGSPNYGYTF.

The chain recombines TRBV11-1 with TRBJ2-3; 7 bases map to TRBD1. Germline V gene sequence: CDR1 SGHAT, CDR2 FQDESV (reference sequence). The CDR3 runs to 13 residues. V was pared by 5 bases and J by 3 bases, with 2 bases of the junction left unmatched. The CDR3 DNA reads as TGTGCCAGCAGCCACAGGGGTACAGATACGCAGTATTTT. Translating gives CASSHRGTDTQYF. The full variable domain, rest sourced from reference TRBV11-1 and TRBJ2-3, is EAEVAQSPRYKITEKSQAVAFWCDPISGHATLYWYRQILGQGPELLVQFQDESVVDDSQLPKDRFSAERLKGVDSTLKIQPAELGDSAMYLCASSHRGTDTQYFGPGTRLTVL.

CDR3 region: CSVAAGLNEQFF. The DNA of the CDR3 is TGCAGCGTTGCGGCAGGTTTGAATGAGCAGTTCTTC. The V gene is TRBV29-1, the J gene TRBJ2-1; no clear D. V lost 4 bases, J lost 7 bases, and 11 bases lay in between. Germline V gene sequence: CDR1 SQVTM, CDR2 ANQGSEA. This CDR3 is 12 amino acids long.

The J gene is TRBJ1-4, the V gene TRBV7-8; D is possibly TRBD1 (5 bases). V lost 5 bases and J lost 2, with 9 bases in between. Per the germline V gene, CDR1 is SGHVS and CDR2 is FQNEAQ. The CDR3 consists of 14 residues. The CDR3 DNA follows: TGTGCCAGCAGCCCAGGGTTCACTAATGAAAAACTGTTTTTT. Translation gives CASSPGFTNEKLFF.

The rearrangement links TRBV30 to TRBJ1-5, with 8 bases matching TRBD1. This CDR3 has 13 residues. Germline V lookup: CDR1 GTSNPN, CDR2 SVGIG (reference sequence). J was trimmed by 10 bases and V by 5 bases; bases with no gene match: 10. Here the CDR3 reads CAWATGEQGPQHF. The DNA for the CDR3 is TGTGCCTGGGCGACAGGGGAGCAGGGCCCCCAGCATTTT.

The chain has TRBV11-2 and TRBJ2-7, with 7 positions matching TRBD1. The CDR3 is 15 amino acids. J gave up 0 bases and V 5 bases, and 7 bases lay outside the gene matches. The germline V gene encodes CDR1 SGHAT and CDR2 FQNNGV. In nucleotides, the CDR3 is TGTGCCAGCAGCCCGGGGACAGTGAGCTCCTACGAGCAGTACTTC. Its protein product is CASSPGTVSSYEQYF.

The chain carries TRBV9 and TRBJ2-1; 8 bases are a match to TRBD1. The CDR3 length is 14 residues. The trim removed 5 bases at V and 8 bases at J, leaving 9 bases unmatched. Germline V lookup: CDR1 SGDLS, CDR2 YYNGEE. CDR3 bases: TGTGCCAGCAGTCCAGGGACAGGCTCGGATGAGCAGTTCTTC. It encodes CASSPGTGSDEQFF.

The V gene is TRBV4-1, the J gene TRBJ2-1, with D possibly TRBD1 on 6 matching bases. The V end lost 4 bases, the J end lost 2 bases, and 15 bases lay between the germline ends. The germline V gene encodes CDR1 MGHRA and CDR2 YSYEKL. This CDR3 has 16 residues. CDR3 coding DNA: TGCGCCAGCAGCCGACCCGGGACAAAGACCTACAATGAGCAGTTCTTC. This translates into CASSRPGTKTYNEQFF.